In this sample, the clone carrying this TCR beta chain turned up many times. CDR1 and CDR2 (germline): SGHRS, YFSETQ. V shed 2 bases and J shed 0 bases, with 9 bases lying between them. There are 14 residues in the CDR3. This entry comes from a study of regulatory T cells in long-lasting Graves disease. The time point is: newly diagnosed GD, antithyroid drugs for less than 3 months. PBMC-derived RNA was used for the TCR library. The TCR beta library used iRepertoire HTBI primers with Arm-PCR amplification of CDR3. TCRdb re-called the multiplex PCR reads with MiXCR, one entry per CDR3 protein. The sample lists hundreds of thousands of distinct CDR3 sequences; approximately 13% were seen once. This sample also appeared in a second study, on T cells in Graves' hyperthyroidism and ophthalmopathy.

The rearrangement joins TRBV5-1 to TRBJ2-7; no reliable D call. The source of this sequence is a man aged 30 to 45 with Graves disease. The source was peripheral blood mononuclear cells (PBMCs), collected at new diagnosis, from a patient treated with antithyroid drugs. CDR3 residues: CASSFTVTSYEQYF. The CDR3, as DNA: TGCGCCAGCAGCTTTACAGTTACCTCCTACGAGCAGTACTTC.